Described below is a single T cell receptor (beta chain) sequence and its context. Its specificity is not known. ViraFEST used viral peptide pools to expand antigen-specific CD4+ T cells before sequencing. Cultured cells yielded isolated CD4+ T cells after roughly 11 days. The sample originates from a study of vaccination effects on CD4 cells after COVID-19. General study points: Late in the post-vaccination period, infection-induced and vaccine-induced clones underwent marked clonal contraction.

Data came from immunoSEQ multiplex PCR; TCRdb stores just in-frame clones and leaves some out. The sample lists roughly 20,000 clones, approximately 63% occurring once. This sample comprised CD4+ T cells from PBMCs cultured with HCoV-229E spike peptides, obtained before COVID-19 vaccination. The sequence was collected from a human donor who received a COVID-19 vaccine.

CDR3 sequence reads: CASSFQGLSGELFF. CDR3 coding DNA: TGTGCCAGCAGCTTTCAGGGGTTATCCGGGGAGCTGTTTTTT. The chain employs TRBV7-8 and TRBJ2-2; weak D call: TRBD1 (6 bases). The CDR3 sequence is 14 residues long. Trimming pared 3 bases from V and 6 bases from J, leaving 11 bases between. Germline V lookup: CDR1 SGHVS, CDR2 FQNEAQ.